The 14 T cell receptor beta chains below all came from one sample that was sequenced in a study of identical twins. TCRdb ran MiXCR on the 5' RACE reads and lists one entry per CDR3 protein. The repertoire consists of 500,000 to 600,000 distinct CDR3 sequences, with 20% to 25% occurring once and the leading ten covering around 1%. The sample also formed part of further work on T cells expressing NK-cell markers.

Sample: CD4+ T cells sorted from blood. Source of these receptors: a woman aged 18-29 years in good health.

The chain links TRBV20-1 to TRBJ1-2, with 7 bases aligning to TRBD1. Per the germline V gene, CDR1 is DFQATT and CDR2 is SNEGSKA (reference sequence). The CDR3 has 15 residues. J lost 8 bases, V lost 6 bases, and 18 bases had no gene match. CDR3 DNA sequence: TGCAGTGCCACCACAGGGGACCCGAGCCTAGGGGGCTACACCTTC. The encoded protein is CSATTGDPSLGGYTF.

This clonotype was counted only a few times. The chain uses TRBV18 and TRBJ2-1; D remains unclear. The CDR3 consists of 14 residues. V was shortened by 3 bases and J by 5 bases, with 11 bases between the two germline ends. The germline CDR1 and CDR2 sequences are KGHSH and LQKENI. CDR3 region: CASSPSNGHNEQFF. Here the CDR3 DNA reads TGTGCCAGCTCACCGAGTAACGGACACAATGAGCAGTTCTTC.

The sample holds a few counts of this clonotype. J is TRBJ2-5 and V is TRBV11-2, with no clear D. The CDR3 is 14 amino acids. V lost 5 bases, J lost 5 bases, and 15 bases lay in between. Germline values: CDR1 SGHAT, CDR2 FQNNGV. The CDR3 DNA reads as TGTGCCAGCAGCCCACTCTTAGGTTCGGAGACCCAGTACTTC. It specifies CASSPLLGSETQYF.

A few counts support this clonotype. The DNA of the CDR3 is TGTGCCAGCAGTTTATCGAAGGTGGGAGGCTGGGCCAACGTCCTGACTTTC. It encodes CASSLSKVGGWANVLTF. This chain joins TRBV12-3 or TRBV12-4 and TRBJ2-6; a possible D gene is TRBD2 (6 bases). V lost 2 bases and J 5 bases, leaving 16 bases between the germline ends. This CDR3 has 17 amino acids.

Turning to this clonotype: A much more abundant neighbour one base away suggests this may be a read error. The V call is TRBV12-3 or TRBV12-4, the J call TRBJ2-1; no reliable D call. The CDR3 has 13 amino acids. CDR3 region: CASSSQINNQQFF. CDR3 bases: TGTGCCAGCAGTTCTCAGATTAACAATCAGCAGTTCTTC.

This sequence joins TRBV3-1 and TRBJ2-3, with TRBD2 identical over 8 bases. The V and J ends lost 4 bases and 6 bases, in that order; junction bases with no gene match: 21. The CDR3 consists of 19 residues. The germline V gene encodes CDR1 LGHDT and CDR2 YNNKEL (reference sequence). The CDR3 loop reads CASSRFEGSGSKVRDTQYF. The DNA for the CDR3 is TGTGCCAGCAGCCGGTTTGAGGGAAGCGGGAGTAAGGTTAGGGATACGCAGTATTTT.

This clonotype showed up just once. The chain recombines TRBV7-6 with TRBJ1-1, with D tentatively TRBD1 (6 bases). V gave up 5 bases and J gave up 4 bases, with 26 bases separating them. CDR1 and CDR2 (germline): SGHVS, FNYEAQ. The length of the CDR3 is 18 residues. The chain's CDR3 is CASSAAFGGEGFGTEAFF. The CDR3 region has the DNA TGTGCCAGCAGCGCCGCCTTCGGGGGCGAGGGGTTCGGCACTGAAGCTTTCTTT.

This clonotype was found a few times. The rearrangement uses TRBV12-3 or TRBV12-4 and TRBJ2-1, with 9 bases lining up with TRBD1. The CDR3 is 15 residues long. J lost 10 bases, V lost 5 bases, and 12 bases had no gene match. CDR3 nucleotides: TGTGCCAGCAGTCCTCGCTTGACAACAGGGGGCGAGCAGTTCTTC. Translating gives CASSPRLTTGGEQFF.

This clonotype was observed a handful of times. V and J are TRBV20-1 and TRBJ2-7; the match to TRBD2 covers 13 bases. CDR3 length: 14 residues. Germline CDR1 and CDR2: DFQATT and SNEGSKA (reference sequence). V was clipped by 5 bases and J by 3 bases; unmatched bases: 4. CDR3 amino acids: CSAGGTSGNYEQYF. CDR3 DNA: TGCAGTGCTGGAGGGACTAGCGGGAACTACGAGCAGTACTTC.

There are a few counts of this clonotype. The rearrangement links TRBV20-1 to TRBJ1-4; D gene unclear. Germline V gives CDR1 DFQATT, CDR2 SNEGSKA (reference sequence). The CDR3 is made up of 14 amino acids. Trimming removed 2 bases at V and 4 bases at J, with 11 bases between. The chain's CDR3 is CSARSDGINEKLFF. The CDR3 DNA follows: TGCAGTGCTAGATCGGACGGAATTAATGAAAAACTGTTTTTT.

This chain links TRBV12-3 or TRBV12-4 with TRBJ2-6; D unresolved. The V end lost 8 bases, the J end lost 0 bases, and 8 bases lay between the germline ends. This CDR3 has 14 residues. The CDR3 DNA reads TGTGCCAGCGGGATTGGCTCTGGGGCCAACGTCCTGACTTTC. It codes for CASGIGSGANVLTF.

The table lists this clonotype with a few counts. The chain has TRBV15 and TRBJ2-1; D possibly matches TRBD1 or TRBD2 (5 bases each). V lost 3 bases and J 3 bases, leaving 12 bases between the germline ends. The CDR3 is 15 amino acids. Germline CDR1 is LNHNV and CDR2 is YYDKDF (reference sequence). The CDR3 nucleotides are TGTGCCACCAGCAGCCCCCGGGGCCTCTACAATGAGCAGTTCTTC. It yields the protein CATSSPRGLYNEQFF.

This sequence joins TRBV15 and TRBJ2-2; D might be TRBD1 (6 bases). This CDR3 is built from 16 residues. Per germline, CDR1 LNHNV and CDR2 YYDKDF (reference sequence). The V end was cut by 7 bases, the J end by 1 base, with 16 bases between. This CDR3 is CATTPQSRGNTGELFF. The CDR3, as DNA: TGTGCCACCACCCCTCAAAGCAGGGGGAACACCGGGGAGCTGTTTTTT.

This clonotype was found a few times. This chain connects TRBV30 to TRBJ2-1, with 13 positions matching TRBD2. Germline V lookup: CDR1 GTSNPN, CDR2 SVGIG (reference sequence). With 2 bases clipped from V and 13 bases from J, the junction kept 8 bases outside the gene matches. The CDR3 runs to 14 residues. The CDR3 protein is CAWSPGTSGNGQFF. CDR3 DNA sequence: TGTGCCTGGAGTCCTGGGACTAGCGGGAACGGCCAGTTCTTC.